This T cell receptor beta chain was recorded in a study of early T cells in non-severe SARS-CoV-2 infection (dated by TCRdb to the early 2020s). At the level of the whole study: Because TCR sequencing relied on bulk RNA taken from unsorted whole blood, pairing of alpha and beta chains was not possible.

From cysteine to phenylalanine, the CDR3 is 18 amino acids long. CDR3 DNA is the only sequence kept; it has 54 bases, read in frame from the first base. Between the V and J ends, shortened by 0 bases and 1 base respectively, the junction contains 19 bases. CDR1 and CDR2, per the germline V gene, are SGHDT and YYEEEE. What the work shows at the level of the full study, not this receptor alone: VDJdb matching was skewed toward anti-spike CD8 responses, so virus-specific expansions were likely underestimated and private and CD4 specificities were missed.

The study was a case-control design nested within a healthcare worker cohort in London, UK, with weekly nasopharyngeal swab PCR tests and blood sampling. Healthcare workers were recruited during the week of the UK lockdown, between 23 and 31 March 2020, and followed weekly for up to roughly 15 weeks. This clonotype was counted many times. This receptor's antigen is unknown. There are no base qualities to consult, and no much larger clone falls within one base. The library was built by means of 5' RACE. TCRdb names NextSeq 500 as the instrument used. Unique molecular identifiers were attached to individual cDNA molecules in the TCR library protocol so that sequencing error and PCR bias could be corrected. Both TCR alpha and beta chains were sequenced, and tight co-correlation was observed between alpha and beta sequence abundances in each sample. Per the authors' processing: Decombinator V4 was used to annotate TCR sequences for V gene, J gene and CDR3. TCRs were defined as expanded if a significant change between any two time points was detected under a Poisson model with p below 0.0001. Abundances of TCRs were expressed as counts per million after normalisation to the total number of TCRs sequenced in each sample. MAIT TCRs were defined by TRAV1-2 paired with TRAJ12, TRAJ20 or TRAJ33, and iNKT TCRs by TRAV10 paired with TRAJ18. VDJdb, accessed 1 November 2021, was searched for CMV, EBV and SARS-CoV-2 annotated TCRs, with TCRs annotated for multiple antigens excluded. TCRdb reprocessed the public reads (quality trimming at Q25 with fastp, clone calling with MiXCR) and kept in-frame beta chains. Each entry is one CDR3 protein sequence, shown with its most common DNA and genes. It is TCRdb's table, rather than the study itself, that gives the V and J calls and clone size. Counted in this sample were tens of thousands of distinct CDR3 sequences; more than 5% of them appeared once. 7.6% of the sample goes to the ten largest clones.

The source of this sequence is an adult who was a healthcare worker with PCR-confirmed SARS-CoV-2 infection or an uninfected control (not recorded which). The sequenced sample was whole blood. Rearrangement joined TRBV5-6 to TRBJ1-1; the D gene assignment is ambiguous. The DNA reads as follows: TGTGCCAGCAGCTTGGGAGAGATACGGCGCCGCCCGAACACTGAAGCTTTCTTT. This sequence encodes CASSLGEIRRRPNTEAFF.